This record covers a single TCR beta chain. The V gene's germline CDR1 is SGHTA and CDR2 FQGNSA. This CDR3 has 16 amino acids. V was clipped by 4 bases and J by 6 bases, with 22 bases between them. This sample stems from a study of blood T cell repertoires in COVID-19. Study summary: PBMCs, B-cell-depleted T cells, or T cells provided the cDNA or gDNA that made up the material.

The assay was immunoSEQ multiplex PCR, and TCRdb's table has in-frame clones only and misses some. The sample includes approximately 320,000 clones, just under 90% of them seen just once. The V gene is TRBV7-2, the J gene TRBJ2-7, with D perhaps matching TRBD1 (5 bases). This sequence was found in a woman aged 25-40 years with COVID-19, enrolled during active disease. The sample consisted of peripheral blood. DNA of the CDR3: TGTGCCAGCAGCTCCAGACCGAACCAGGGAAGGTTCGAGCAGTACTTC. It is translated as CASSSRPNQGRFEQYF.